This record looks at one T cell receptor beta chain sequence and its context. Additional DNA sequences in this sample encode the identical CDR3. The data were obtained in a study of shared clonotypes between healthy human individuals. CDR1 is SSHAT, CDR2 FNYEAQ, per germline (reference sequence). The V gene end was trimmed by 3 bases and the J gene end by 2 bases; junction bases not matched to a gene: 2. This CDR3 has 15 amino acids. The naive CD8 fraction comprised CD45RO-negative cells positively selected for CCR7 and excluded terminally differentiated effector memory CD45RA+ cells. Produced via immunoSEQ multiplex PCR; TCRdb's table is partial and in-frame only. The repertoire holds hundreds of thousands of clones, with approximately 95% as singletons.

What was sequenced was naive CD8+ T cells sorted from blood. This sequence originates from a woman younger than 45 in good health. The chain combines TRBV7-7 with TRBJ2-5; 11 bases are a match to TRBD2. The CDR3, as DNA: TGTGCCAGCAGCTTGGGACTAGCGGATCAAGAGACCCAGTACTTC. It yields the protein CASSLGLADQETQYF.